This TCR beta chain originates from a study of glioma-infiltrating T cells after dendritic cell vaccination. About the study: Three intradermal dendritic cell vaccine injections were given every two weeks.

Sequencing was performed with immunoSEQ multiplex PCR; in TCRdb, only in-frame clones are kept and a portion is missing. The repertoire consists of about 92,000 clones, with about nine tenths occurring once and the leading ten covering approximately 15%. This clone was picked up one time. Germline V lookup: CDR1 KGHSH, CDR2 LQKENI. The CDR3 covers 14 residues. The V and J ends lost 3 bases and 3 bases respectively, with 10 bases between them. All glioblastoma patients lacked an isocitrate dehydrogenase mutation. The source material was blood, sampled before dendritic cell vaccination. The sequence was collected from a human donor with glioblastoma. The chain has TRBV18 and TRBJ2-3; no firm D call. This CDR3 reads CASSPAIQTDTQYF. CDR3 nucleotides: TGTGCCAGCTCACCTGCAATACAGACAGATACGCAGTATTTT. Together with reference TRBV18 and TRBJ2-3, the CDR3 gives the full variable domain: NAGVMQNPRHLVRRRGQEARLRCSPMKGHSHVYWYRQLPEEGLKFMVYLQKENIIDESGMPKERFSAEFPKEGPSILRIQQVVRGDSAAYFCASSPAIQTDTQYFGPGTRLTVL.